The sequence of this TCR beta chain was determined in a study of T cell changes during pregnancy in multiple sclerosis. V lost 6 bases and J lost 0, with 9 bases in between. The CDR3 spans 14 residues. Germline V lookup: CDR1 MNHNS, CDR2 SASEGT. Method: immunoSEQ multiplex PCR; TCRdb's copy keeps in-frame clones and lacks some. The table includes roughly 46,000 clones, just under 95% detected once. The rearrangement uses TRBV6-1 and TRBJ2-4, with D possibly TRBD1 on 6 matching bases. This clonotype was sampled from a female donor with multiple sclerosis, enrolled in a pregnancy study. Specimen: CD8+ T cells from peripheral blood mononuclear cells, collected after pregnancy. This chain's CDR3 is CASRQGLAKNIQYF. CDR3 nucleotides: TGTGCCAGCAGACAGGGTTTAGCCAAAAACATTCAGTACTTC.